These T cell receptor beta chains were read from a single sample in a study of cytomegalovirus exposure and HLA in healthy donors. Profiled with immunoSEQ multiplex PCR; TCRdb holds only in-frame clones, not every one. Among approximately 220,000 clones listed, about 93% were seen once. Sequenced: PBMCs. The receptors originated from a woman in her late teens or twenties in good health and CMV-seronegative. Each CDR3 is given with its conserved first and last residue. The order of the fields is CDR3 protein, CDR3 DNA, J gene, D gene, clone size, V gene. A D gene is named only where the DNA matches it firmly. Size is omitted from some rows. Given values are once, few, many or a class for expanded clones.

CDR3: CATSRKSGLAGASKQFF; DNA: TGTGCCACCAGCAGGAAGTCAGGACTAGCGGGAGCTTCTAAGCAGTTCTTC; J: TRBJ2-1; D: TRBD2; size: -; V: TRBV15
CDR3: CASSWYYRTNYNEQFF; DNA: TGTGCCAGCAGTTGGTACTATCGGACTAACTACAATGAGCAGTTCTTC; J: TRBJ2-1; D: -; size: -; V: TRBV7-3
CDR3: CASSVLRGKYEQYF; DNA: TGCGCCAGCAGCGTATTAAGGGGGAAGTACGAGCAGTACTTC; J: TRBJ2-7; D: -; size: -; V: TRBV5-1
CDR3: CASSSSGTGVGNTIYF; DNA: TGTGCCAGCAGTTCCTCCGGGACGGGGGTTGGAAACACCATATATTTT; J: TRBJ1-3; D: -; size: -; V: TRBV28
CDR3: CASRGTSGHTDTQYF; DNA: TGTGCCAGCAGAGGGACTAGCGGGCACACAGATACGCAGTATTTT; J: TRBJ2-3; D: TRBD2; size: -; V: TRBV6-4
CDR3: CASSEEFFGGSYREQYF; DNA: TGTGCCAGCAGTGAAGAGTTCTTTGGCGGGAGTTATAGGGAGCAGTACTTC; J: TRBJ2-7; D: TRBD2; size: few; V: TRBV6-1
CDR3: CAWDRVVNEQYF; DNA: TGTGCCTGGGACAGGGTAGTAAACGAGCAGTACTTC; J: TRBJ2-7; D: TRBD1; size: -; V: TRBV30
CDR3: CASSLASVWVGSGNTIYF; DNA: TGTGCCAGCAGCTTAGCTAGTGTTTGGGTCGGATCTGGAAACACCATATATTTT; J: TRBJ1-3; D: -; size: -; V: TRBV11-2
CDR3: CAWSGTALSNQPQHF; DNA: TGTGCCTGGTCCGGGACAGCACTAAGCAATCAGCCCCAGCATTTT; J: TRBJ1-5; D: TRBD1; size: -; V: TRBV30
CDR3: CASSVGTSGSDEQFF; DNA: TGTGCCAGCAGTGTCGGGACTAGCGGGAGTGATGAGCAGTTCTTC; J: TRBJ2-1; D: TRBD2; size: -; V: TRBV6-4
CDR3: CASSSDRGNYGYTF; DNA: TGTGCCAGCAGCTCGGACAGGGGGAACTATGGCTACACCTTC; J: TRBJ1-2; D: TRBD1; size: -; V: TRBV11-2
CDR3: CASNTPRGGGDTQYF; DNA: TGTGCCAGCAATACCCCCCGAGGGGGGGGAGATACGCAGTATTTT; J: TRBJ2-3; D: -; size: -; V: TRBV6-1
CDR3: CSVGSRVAIGAEAFF; DNA: TGCAGCGTTGGTAGCAGAGTCGCGATAGGGGCTGAAGCTTTCTTT; J: TRBJ1-1; D: -; size: once; V: TRBV29-1
CDR3: CAITANGGSTDTQYF; DNA: TGTGCCATCACCGCAAATGGCGGGAGCACAGATACGCAGTATTTT; J: TRBJ2-3; D: -; size: -; V: TRBV10-3
CDR3: CASSRRGPNLYEQYF; DNA: TGTGCCAGCAGCCGCAGGGGGCCCAACCTCTACGAGCAGTACTTC; J: TRBJ2-7; D: TRBD1; size: -; V: TRBV7-9
CDR3: CSVEGWDRAEAFF; DNA: TGCAGCGTTGAGGGTTGGGACAGGGCTGAAGCTTTCTTT; J: TRBJ1-1; D: TRBD1; size: -; V: TRBV29-1
CDR3: CASSQAGAAYNEQFF; DNA: TGTGCCAGCTCACAAGCGGGGGCGGCCTACAATGAGCAGTTCTTC; J: TRBJ2-1; D: TRBD2; size: -; V: TRBV18
CDR3: CASSESGGPYEQYF; DNA: TGTGCCAGCAGTGAATCGGGGGGCCCCTACGAGCAGTACTTC; J: TRBJ2-7; D: -; size: -; V: TRBV6-1
CDR3: CASSLGQGDNSPLHF; DNA: TGCGCCAGCAGCTTGGGACAGGGAGATAATTCACCCCTCCACTTT; J: TRBJ1-6; D: TRBD1; size: -; V: TRBV5-1
CDR3: CATRGQDFYEQYF; DNA: TGTGCCACCCGGGGACAGGACTTTTACGAGCAGTACTTC; J: TRBJ2-7; D: TRBD1; size: -; V: TRBV10-3
CDR3: CASSPLGHQSNQPQHF; DNA: TGTGCCAGCTCCCCCCTGGGACACCAAAGCAATCAGCCCCAGCATTTT; J: TRBJ1-5; D: -; size: -; V: TRBV18
CDR3: CASSPMLAGSTDTQYF; DNA: TGTGCCAGCTCACCCATGCTAGCGGGAAGCACAGATACGCAGTATTTT; J: TRBJ2-3; D: TRBD2; size: -; V: TRBV18
CDR3: CAILVQGADSPLHF; DNA: TGTGCCATCCTCGTCCAGGGGGCGGATTCACCCCTCCACTTT; J: TRBJ1-6; D: TRBD1; size: once; V: TRBV7-9
CDR3: CASAGTGAYEQYF; DNA: TGTGCCAGCGCGGGGACAGGAGCCTACGAGCAGTACTTC; J: TRBJ2-7; D: TRBD1; size: -; V: TRBV5-6
CDR3: CASSYGTSGYEQYF; DNA: TGTGCCAGCAGCTACGGGACTAGCGGCTACGAGCAGTACTTC; J: TRBJ2-7; D: TRBD2; size: -; V: TRBV7-6
CDR3: CSVELWGQDFSTDTQYF; DNA: TGCAGCGTTGAACTCTGGGGACAGGACTTTTCCACAGATACGCAGTATTTT; J: TRBJ2-3; D: TRBD1; size: -; V: TRBV29-1
CDR3: CASSSHIAGGPDTQYF; DNA: TGTGCCAGCAGTTCCCACATAGCGGGAGGGCCGGATACGCAGTATTTT; J: TRBJ2-3; D: TRBD2; size: once; V: TRBV27
CDR3: CASSEALRAMIPQHF; DNA: TGTGCCAGCAGTGAAGCGCTTCGAGCAATGATTCCCCAGCATTTT; J: TRBJ1-5; D: -; size: -; V: TRBV2
CDR3: CASRRTSGKNTGELFF; DNA: TGTGCCAGCAGACGTACTAGCGGGAAGAACACCGGGGAGCTGTTTTTT; J: TRBJ2-2; D: TRBD2; size: -; V: TRBV2
CDR3: CASSLAGGEAFF; DNA: TGCGCCAGCAGCTTGGCCGGAGGTGAAGCTTTCTTT; J: TRBJ1-1; D: -; size: -; V: TRBV5-1
CDR3: CASSLDNGSGNTIYF; DNA: TGTGCCAGCAGCTTAGATAACGGCTCTGGAAACACCATATATTTT; J: TRBJ1-3; D: -; size: -; V: TRBV11-3
CDR3: CASSTGPRAASYEQYF; DNA: TGTGCCAGCAGCACCGGACCCAGGGCGGCCTCCTACGAGCAGTACTTC; J: TRBJ2-7; D: -; size: -; V: TRBV21-1